The present entry profiles one TCR beta chain with its context. The sample comes from a study of blood T cell repertoires in COVID-19. Overall study context: COVID-19 samples collected from the United States, Italy and Spain covered acute and convalescent phases.

CDR3 length equals 17 residues. Deletions cut 0 bases from V and 2 bases from J, with 17 bases between. Germline CDR1 reads SGHRS; CDR2 reads YFSETQ. As handled by the study authors: Researchers report that nucleated cell counts were estimated from reference gene primer amplification. Here immunoSEQ multiplex PCR was the method, and the copy in TCRdb shows in-frame clones only, minus some. D and trimming were read from the DNA, whereas the V and J calls and clone size are those reported in that table. The table records about 200,000 clones, around 80% of them present only once. Living in 24 US areas, the participants were between roughly 18 and 90 years of age. Participants were placed into cohorts based on the clinical history they reported.

The gene calls are TRBV5-1 and TRBJ2-5, with D maybe TRBD1 (5 bases). The TCR sequence derives from a woman between 35 and 50 years old with acute COVID-19. The source material was PBMCs or T cells enriched from blood (not recorded which). The CDR3 DNA sequence: TGCGCCAGCAGCTTGGGGGGTCTGACAGCCAAACAAGAGACCCAGTACTTC. This gives the protein CASSLGGLTAKQETQYF. The variable domain in full, with the rest retrieved from reference TRBV5-1 and TRBJ2-5, is KAGVTQTPRYLIKTRGQQVTLSCSPISGHRSVSWYQQTPGQGLQFLFEYFSETQRNKGNFPGRFSGRQFSNSRSEMNVSTLELGDSALYLCASSLGGLTAKQETQYFGPGTRLLVL.